This T cell receptor beta chain was documented in a study of blood T cell repertoires in COVID-19 (TCRdb year 2020). For context, the study as a whole: Collaborator samples came from the United States, Italy and Spain and covered acute and convalescent phases of COVID-19. The prospective study material was composed of cDNA or gDNA derived from T cells, B-cell-depleted T cells, or PBMCs. The dataset comprised deeply sampled blood TCRbeta repertoires from subjects exposed to, actively infected with, or recovered from COVID-19. The repertoires were released in a freely available public database intended as a resource for research on the immune response to SARS-CoV-2. Samples came from the ongoing ImmuneRACE study (first 160 participants) plus 1,254 subjects from 6 global collaborators. The sample metadata nearly always contained a de-identified subject ID, COVID-19 status, age in years and sex. Where available, HLA class I and class II types were taken from metadata supplied by the sample provider and were not determined by assay-based typing.

General study outcomes and caveats: How much clinical and demographic metadata was included differed by source and by participant, and the metadata was provided uncurated.

A note on this clone: The antigen it binds to is not known. Base qualities are not provided; no much larger clone lies one nucleotide away.

TCRbeta CDR3 regions were amplified from genomic DNA using the immunoSEQ Assay, a bias-controlled multiplex PCR. In the source study's methods: Nucleated cell counts per sample were estimated from amplification of reference gene primers within the assay. Sequence reads were collapsed and filtered to measure the absolute abundance of every unique TCRbeta CDR3 rearrangement. For each sample, productive Simpson clonality was calculated as the square root of Simpson's diversity index over productive rearrangements. Entries here come from immuneACCESS through TCRdb and include only in-frame sequences with V and J called. Some clones fail to appear in such tables; in the studies checked, an unresolved V gene covers under half of the shortfall, and the cause of the remainder is unknown. Clone size and the V and J calls come from that table; the DNA yielded D and trimming. The table for this sample lists approximately 470,000 clones; approximately 90% of them were counted only once. The ten largest make up about 0.65% of the sample.

Participants in the prospective study were aged roughly 18 to 90 years, lived in more than 20 United States geographic areas, and enrolled through a virtual design. To assign participants to cohorts, the prospective study relied on clinical history that participants themselves reported in a screening survey and a study questionnaire. Recovered participants in ImmuneRACE Cohort 3 were defined as having two consecutive negative NP/OP PCR tests, clearance from a healthcare professional, or resolution of symptoms. Each participant in the prospective study had whole blood, serum and a nasopharyngeal or oropharyngeal swab collected by mobile phlebotomists. Participants in the prospective study had the option to provide additional blood draws and questionnaires over a roughly 2-month period. Prospective study blood samples were shipped either frozen or at room temperature before DNA extraction. In the germline V gene, CDR1 corresponds to SNHLY and CDR2 to FYNNEI. The trim is 6 bases for V and 0 bases for J, with a gap of 12 bases between the germline ends. From cysteine to phenylalanine, the CDR3 is 15 amino acids long. The read is trimmed to its CDR3 DNA, 45 bases read in frame from base 1.

The sequence is built from TRBV2 and TRBJ2-1; the D gene cannot be named for sure. This TCR was recovered from a woman younger than 35 who had recovered from COVID-19. Sequencing input: PBMCs or T cells enriched from blood (not recorded which). The encoded CDR3 is CASSPYWSSYNEQFF. The DNA reads as follows: TGTGCCAGCAGCCCCTACTGGAGCTCCTACAATGAGCAGTTCTTC.